The 19 T cell receptor beta chains below come from one sample, sequenced in a study of shared clonotypes between healthy human individuals. Libraries were prepared by immunoSEQ multiplex PCR; TCRdb keeps only in-frame clonotypes and omits some of them. The profile shows approximately 1.1 million clones, approximately 78% of them singletons. What was sequenced was memory CD4+ T cells from PBMCs. Indicated subset: CD45RA-negative fraction. These receptor sequences come from a man aged 18-30 years in good health. Some clones in this sample may be carry-over from other donors' samples.

V usage is TRBV28 and J usage is TRBJ1-5; 7 positions agree with TRBD1. The ends lost 6 bases at V and 6 bases at J; junction bases unmatched: 8. The CDR3 length is 14 residues. Per the germline V gene, CDR1 is MDHEN and CDR2 is SYDVKM. The CDR3: CASRLGGAGQPQHF. The CDR3 bases are TGTGCCAGCAGGCTAGGGGGCGCGGGTCAGCCCCAGCATTTT.

The V call is TRBV2, the J call TRBJ2-3; possible D gene TRBD1, 5 bases. Germline V gives CDR1 SNHLY, CDR2 FYNNEI. Trimming took off 7 bases at V and 0 bases at J, with 14 bases between the two ends. The CDR3 runs to 15 residues. In DNA form, the CDR3 reads TGTGCCAGCAATAAACAGGTCCTTAGCACAGATACGCAGTATTTT. Its protein is CASNKQVLSTDTQYF.

In DNA, the CDR3 is TGTGCCAGCAGCTTACTGGCTAGCGTCACTGAGCAGTTCTTC. Protein sequence: CASSLLASVTEQFF. The chain combines TRBV7-9 with TRBJ2-1; D possibly corresponds to TRBD2 (6 bases). Trimming removed 2 bases from V and 9 bases from J, with 14 bases in between. Germline assignment: CDR1 SEHNR and CDR2 FQNEAQ (reference sequence). This CDR3 contains 14 residues.

The V call is TRBV5-5, the J call TRBJ2-2; D is unclear. V lost 2 bases and J 2 bases, leaving 13 bases between the germline ends. Germline V gene lookup returns CDR1 SGHKS and CDR2 YYEKEE (reference sequence). The CDR3 is 16 residues long. The CDR3 spells CASSFQYISNTGELFF. For the CDR3, the DNA is TGTGCCAGCAGCTTTCAATACATCAGCAACACCGGGGAGCTGTTTTTT.

This chain links TRBV5-1 with TRBJ2-7; no definite D call. The length of the CDR3 is 11 residues. From germline, CDR1 is SGHRS and CDR2 YFSETQ. V was shortened by 4 bases and J by 5 bases, with 7 bases between the two germline ends. CDR3 loop: CASSMIHEQYF. In nucleotides, the CDR3 is TGCGCCAGCAGCATGATACACGAGCAGTACTTC.

The chain couples TRBV28 to TRBJ2-7; D may be TRBD2 (6 bases). The V end was cut by 7 bases, the J end by 3 bases, with 19 bases between. Germline V gene sequence: CDR1 MDHEN, CDR2 SYDVKM. The CDR3 is 15 amino acids. CDR3: CASTPAGGVNYEQYF. The CDR3 coding sequence is TGTGCCAGCACCCCCGCTGGCGGGGTTAACTACGAGCAGTACTTC.

V is TRBV5-1 and J is TRBJ2-2; 8 bases fit TRBD2. The CDR3 runs 17 residues. V gave up 0 bases and J gave up 5 bases; unmatched junction bases: 9. Germline V lookup: CDR1 SGHRS, CDR2 YFSETQ. The CDR3 loop is CASSLALGAGATGELFF. The CDR3 nucleotides read TGCGCCAGCAGCTTGGCTCTTGGAGCGGGAGCGACCGGGGAGCTGTTTTTT.

This chain joins TRBV7-2 and TRBJ2-2; D remains ambiguous. The CDR3 runs to 16 residues. Germline V gene sequence: CDR1 SGHTA, CDR2 FQGNSA. V lost 5 bases, J lost 5 bases, and 18 bases lay in between. CDR3: CASSLAPPLITGELFF. CDR3 coding DNA: TGTGCCAGCAGCCTCGCACCGCCCCTCATAACCGGGGAGCTGTTTTTT.

The chain links TRBV11-2 to TRBJ2-3; D remains unclear. Between the trimmed V and J ends, which lost 5 bases and 6 bases, there was a span of 15 bases. CDR1 and CDR2 (germline): SGHAT, FQNNGV. The CDR3 is made up of 14 amino acids. For the CDR3, the DNA is TGTGCCAGCAGCCGCCTTAGGGTAGGGGATACGCAGTATTTT. This sequence encodes CASSRLRVGDTQYF. The whole variable domain, filled in from reference TRBV11-2 and TRBJ2-3, reads EAGVAQSPRYKIIEKRQSVAFWCNPISGHATLYWYQQILGQGPKLLIQFQNNGVVDDSQLPKDRFSAERLKGVDSTLKIQPAKLEDSAVYLCASSRLRVGDTQYFGPGTRLTVL.

This CDR3 is CASRRDSLAYEQYF. The CDR3 region has the DNA TGTGCCAGCAGAAGGGACAGCCTAGCCTACGAGCAGTACTTC. V usage is TRBV27 and J usage is TRBJ2-7; 7 bases are a match to TRBD1. Per the germline V gene, CDR1 is MNHEY and CDR2 is SMNVEV (reference sequence). The CDR3 loop spans 14 amino acids. J gave up 2 bases and V 6 bases, and 7 bases lay outside the gene matches.

The chain carries TRBV28 and TRBJ2-7; TRBD2 aligns across 14 bases. In germline, CDR1 is MDHEN, CDR2 SYDVKM. V lost 5 bases to trimming and J lost 6 bases; unmatched junction nucleotides: 12. The CDR3 extends over 17 amino acids. CDR3 coding DNA: TGTGCCAGCAGTGGAGACAGGGTAGGGACTAGCGGGAGCGAGCAGTACTTC. This sequence encodes CASSGDRVGTSGSEQYF.

V usage is TRBV11-3 and J usage is TRBJ2-7, with 7 bases matching TRBD2. Germline V gene sequence: CDR1 SGHNT, CDR2 YENEEA. CDR3 length: 15 amino acids. V trimming: 5 bases; J trimming: 2 bases; junction bases outside the gene matches: 9. The CDR3 region is CASSPGPTSAYEQYF. In DNA, the CDR3 is TGTGCCAGCAGCCCGGGACCCACTAGCGCCTACGAGCAGTACTTC.

This clone was detected once. This sample also contains other DNA sequences that code for the same CDR3. The chain combines TRBV25-1 with TRBJ2-1, with D uncertain. The CDR3 covers 13 residues. In germline, CDR1 is MGHDK, CDR2 SYGVNS. V dropped 1 base and J dropped 4 bases, with 5 bases sitting between them. CDR3 amino acids: CASSESGYNEQFF. The CDR3 region has the DNA TGTGCCAGCAGTGAATCCGGTTACAATGAGCAGTTCTTC. Together with reference TRBV25-1 and TRBJ2-1, the CDR3 gives the full variable domain: EADIYQTPRYLVIGTGKKITLECSQTMGHDKMYWYQQDPGMELHLIHYSYGVNSTEKGDLSSESTVSRIRTEHFPLTLESARPSHTSQYLCASSESGYNEQFFGPGTRLTVL.

The V call is TRBV6-5, the J call TRBJ2-2; no reliable D call. This CDR3 contains 14 residues. CDR1 and CDR2 (germline): MNHEY, SVGAGI. V lost 2 bases and J 2 bases, leaving 6 bases between the germline ends. CDR3 residues: CASSYIDNTGELFF. CDR3 DNA sequence: TGTGCCAGCAGTTACATAGACAACACCGGGGAGCTGTTTTTT.

The chain links TRBV27 to TRBJ2-1, with 13 bases that match TRBD2. The CDR3 runs 15 residues. Germline CDR1 is MNHEY and CDR2 is SMNVEV (reference sequence). Losses at the gene ends were 5 bases for V and 4 bases for J; bases not matched to a gene: 2. The CDR3 spells CASSTGLAGYNEQFF. The CDR3 nucleotides read TGTGCCAGCAGTACGGGACTAGCGGGATACAATGAGCAGTTCTTC.

This sequence joins TRBV28 and TRBJ2-1, with D possibly being TRBD2 (6 bases). V shed 2 bases and J shed 6 bases, with 17 bases lying between them. The germline CDR1 and CDR2 sequences are MDHEN and SYDVKM. The CDR3 has 16 amino acids. CDR3 region: CASSLRAGRGVNEQFF. For the CDR3, the DNA is TGTGCCAGCAGTTTACGGGCGGGAAGAGGCGTCAATGAGCAGTTCTTC.

The rearrangement joins TRBV4-1 to TRBJ2-1; 11 bases fit TRBD2. V gave up 3 bases and J gave up 7 bases; unmatched junction bases: 8. CDR3 length: 16 residues. CDR1 and CDR2 from the germline V gene are MGHRA and YSYEKL. CDR3 protein: CASSHDSGRAINEQFF. CDR3 coding DNA: TGCGCCAGCAGCCATGATAGCGGGAGGGCCATTAATGAGCAGTTCTTC.

Comment on this clone: A far larger clone is off by one base, so a read error is likely. This sequence joins TRBV5-4 and TRBJ1-5; D gene unclear. The V gene lost 4 bases and the J gene lost 9 bases, with 11 bases spanning the gap. The germline gives CDR1 SGHNT, CDR2 YYREEE (reference sequence). The CDR3 loop spans 12 amino acids. In DNA form, the CDR3 reads TGTGCCAGCAGCCAAGATGGGCCGCCCCAGCATTTT. Its protein product is CASSQDGPPQHF. The full variable domain, rest sourced from reference TRBV5-4 and TRBJ1-5, is ETGVTQSPTHLIKTRGQQVTLRCSSQSGHNTVSWYQQALGQGPQFIFQYYREEENGRGNFPPRFSGLQFPNYSSELNVNALELDDSALYLCASSQDGPPQHFGDGTRLSIL.

This clone came up once. The genes are TRBV5-4 and TRBJ1-1; 11 bases are a match to TRBD1. CDR3 length: 15 residues. Trimming took 4 bases from V and 5 from J; bases not matched to a gene: 7. CDR1 and CDR2 from the germline V gene are SGHNT and YYREEE (reference sequence). For the CDR3, the DNA is TGTGCCAGCAGCCCAGACGGGACAGGGGGAACTGAAGCTTTCTTT. Its translation: CASSPDGTGGTEAFF.